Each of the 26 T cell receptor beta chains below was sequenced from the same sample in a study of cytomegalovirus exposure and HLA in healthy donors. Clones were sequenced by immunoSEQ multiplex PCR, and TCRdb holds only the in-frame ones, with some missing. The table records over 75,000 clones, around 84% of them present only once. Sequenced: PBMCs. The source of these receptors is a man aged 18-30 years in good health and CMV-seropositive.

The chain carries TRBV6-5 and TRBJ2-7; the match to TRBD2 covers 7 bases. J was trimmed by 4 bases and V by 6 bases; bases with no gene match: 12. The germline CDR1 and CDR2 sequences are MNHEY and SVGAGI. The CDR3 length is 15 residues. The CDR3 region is CASRHSEKGGYEQYF. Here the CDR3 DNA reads TGTGCCAGCAGACACTCCGAGAAGGGAGGGTACGAGCAGTACTTC.

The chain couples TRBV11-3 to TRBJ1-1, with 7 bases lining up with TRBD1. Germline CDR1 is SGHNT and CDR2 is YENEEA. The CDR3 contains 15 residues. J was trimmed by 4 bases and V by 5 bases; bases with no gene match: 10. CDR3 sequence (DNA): TGTGCCAGCAGCCCAACCCGACAGGGAGTCACTGAAGCTTTCTTT. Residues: CASSPTRQGVTEAFF.

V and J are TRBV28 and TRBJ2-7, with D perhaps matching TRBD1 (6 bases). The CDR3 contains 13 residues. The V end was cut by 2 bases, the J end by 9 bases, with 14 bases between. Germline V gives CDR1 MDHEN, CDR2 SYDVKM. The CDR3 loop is CASSLSQSRGQYF. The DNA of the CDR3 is TGTGCCAGCAGTTTAAGTCAATCCAGGGGGCAGTACTTC.

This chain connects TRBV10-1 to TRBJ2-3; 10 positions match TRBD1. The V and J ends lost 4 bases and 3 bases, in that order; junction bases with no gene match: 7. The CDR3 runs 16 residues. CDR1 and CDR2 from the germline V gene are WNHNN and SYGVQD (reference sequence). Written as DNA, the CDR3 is TGCGCCAGCAGTGCATACCGGGACAGGGGAACAGATACGCAGTATTTT. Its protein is CASSAYRDRGTDTQYF.

The CDR3 is CATSRAPGLANYGYTF. In nucleotides, the CDR3 is TGTGCCACCAGCAGAGCTCCAGGGCTAGCTAACTATGGCTACACCTTC. V usage is TRBV15 and J usage is TRBJ1-2, with D maybe TRBD1 (5 bases). In germline, CDR1 is LNHNV, CDR2 YYDKDF (reference sequence). CDR3 length: 16 amino acids. V gave up 1 base and J gave up 0 bases, with 12 bases separating them.

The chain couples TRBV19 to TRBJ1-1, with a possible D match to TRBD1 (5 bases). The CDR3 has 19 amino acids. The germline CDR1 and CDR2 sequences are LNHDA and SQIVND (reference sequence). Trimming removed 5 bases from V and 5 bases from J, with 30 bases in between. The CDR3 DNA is TGTGCCAGTAGTGATCGCGTAATGGGTTCAGGGCCTACCGGGACTGAAGCTTTCTTT. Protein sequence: CASSDRVMGSGPTGTEAFF.

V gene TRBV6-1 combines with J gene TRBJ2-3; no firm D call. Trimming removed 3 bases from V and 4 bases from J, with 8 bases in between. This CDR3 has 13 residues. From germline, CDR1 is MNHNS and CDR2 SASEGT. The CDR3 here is CASSESLPDTQYF. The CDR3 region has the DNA TGTGCCAGCAGTGAGTCCCTCCCAGATACGCAGTATTTT.

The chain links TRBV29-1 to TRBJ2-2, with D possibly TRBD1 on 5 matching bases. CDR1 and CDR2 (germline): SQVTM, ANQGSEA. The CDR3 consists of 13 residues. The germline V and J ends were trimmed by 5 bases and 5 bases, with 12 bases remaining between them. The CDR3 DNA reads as TGCAGCGTTAGGTCTCAGGGTACCGGGGAGCTGTTTTTT. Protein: CSVRSQGTGELFF.

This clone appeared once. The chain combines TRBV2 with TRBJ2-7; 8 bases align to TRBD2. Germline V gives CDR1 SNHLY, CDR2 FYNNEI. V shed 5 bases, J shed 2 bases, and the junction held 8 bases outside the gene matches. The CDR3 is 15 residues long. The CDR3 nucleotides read TGTGCCAGCAGTTTCCTAGCGGGTGGTACCTACGAGCAGTACTTC. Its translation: CASSFLAGGTYEQYF.

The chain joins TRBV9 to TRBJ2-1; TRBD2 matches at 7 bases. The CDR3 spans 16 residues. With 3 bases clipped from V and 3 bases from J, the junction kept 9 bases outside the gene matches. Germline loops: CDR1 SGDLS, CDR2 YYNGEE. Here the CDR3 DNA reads TGTGCCAGCAGCGCCAAGCGGCTAGCGGTCTACAATGAGCAGTTCTTC. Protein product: CASSAKRLAVYNEQFF.

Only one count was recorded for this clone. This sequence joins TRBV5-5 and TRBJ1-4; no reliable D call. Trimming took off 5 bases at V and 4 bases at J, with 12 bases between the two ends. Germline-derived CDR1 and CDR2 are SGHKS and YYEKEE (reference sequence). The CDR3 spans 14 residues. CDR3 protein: CASSPRLGNEKLFF. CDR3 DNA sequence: TGTGCCAGCAGTCCCAGGTTAGGTAATGAAAAACTGTTTTTT.

The CDR3 here is CATSRDRRADTQYF. In nucleotides, the CDR3 is TGTGCCACCAGCAGAGATCGCCGGGCAGATACGCAGTATTTT. The rearrangement links TRBV15 to TRBJ2-3, with unresolved D. The CDR3 has 14 amino acids. The germline V gene encodes CDR1 LNHNV and CDR2 YYDKDF (reference sequence). The ends were cut back, 0 bases at V and 4 bases at J, with 8 bases in the middle.

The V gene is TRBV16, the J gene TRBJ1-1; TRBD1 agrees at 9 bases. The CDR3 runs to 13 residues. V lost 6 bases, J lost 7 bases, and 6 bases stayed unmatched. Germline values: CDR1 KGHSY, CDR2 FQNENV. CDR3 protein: CASRQTGGREAFF. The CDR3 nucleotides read TGTGCCAGCAGACAGACAGGGGGACGTGAAGCTTTCTTT.

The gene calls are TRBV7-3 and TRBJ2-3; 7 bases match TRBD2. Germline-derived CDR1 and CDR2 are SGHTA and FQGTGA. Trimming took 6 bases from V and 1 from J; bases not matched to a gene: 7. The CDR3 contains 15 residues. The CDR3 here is CASSLSREGTDTQYF. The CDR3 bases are TGTGCCAGCAGTCTCAGCCGGGAGGGCACAGATACGCAGTATTTT.

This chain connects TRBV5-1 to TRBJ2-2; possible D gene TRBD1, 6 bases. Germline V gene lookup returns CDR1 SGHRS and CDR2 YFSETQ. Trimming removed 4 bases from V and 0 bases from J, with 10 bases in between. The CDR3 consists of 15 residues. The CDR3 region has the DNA TGCGCCAGCAGCGGGGGACACTCGAACACCGGGGAGCTGTTTTTT. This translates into CASSGGHSNTGELFF.

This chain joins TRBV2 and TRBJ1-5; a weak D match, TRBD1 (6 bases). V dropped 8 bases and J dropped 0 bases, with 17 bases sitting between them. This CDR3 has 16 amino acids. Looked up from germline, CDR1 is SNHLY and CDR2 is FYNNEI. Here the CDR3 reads CASHRGDIYSNQPQHF. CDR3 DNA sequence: TGTGCCAGCCACCGGGGGGACATCTATAGCAATCAGCCCCAGCATTTT. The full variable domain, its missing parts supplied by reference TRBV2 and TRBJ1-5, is EPEVTQTPSHQVTQMGQEVILRCVPISNHLYFYWYRQILGQKVEFLVSFYNNEISEKSEIFDDQFSVERPDGSNFTLKIRSTKLEDSAMYFCASHRGDIYSNQPQHFGDGTRLSIL.

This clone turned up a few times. The CDR3 DNA is TGCGCCAGCAGCCAAGATAGCGGGTATGGCTACACCTTC. This codes for CASSQDSGYGYTF. This rearrangement joins TRBV4-1 to TRBJ1-2; D gene ambiguous. V lost 0 bases, J lost 5 bases, and 7 bases lay in between. The CDR3 totals 13 residues. Germline V gene sequence: CDR1 MGHRA, CDR2 YSYEKL.

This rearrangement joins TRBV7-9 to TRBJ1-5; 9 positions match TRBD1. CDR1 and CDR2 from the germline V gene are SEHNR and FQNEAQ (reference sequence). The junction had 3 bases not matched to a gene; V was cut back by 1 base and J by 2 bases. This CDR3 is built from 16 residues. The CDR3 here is CASSLEQGAGNQPQHF. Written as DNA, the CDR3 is TGTGCCAGCAGCTTAGAACAGGGGGCGGGCAATCAGCCCCAGCATTTT.

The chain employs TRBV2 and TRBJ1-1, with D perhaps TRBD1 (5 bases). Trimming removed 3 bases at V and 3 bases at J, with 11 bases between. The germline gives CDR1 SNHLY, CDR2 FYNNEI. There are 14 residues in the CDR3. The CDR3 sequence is CASSDQGRDTEAFF. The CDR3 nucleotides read TGTGCCAGCAGTGACCAGGGCCGGGACACTGAAGCTTTCTTT.

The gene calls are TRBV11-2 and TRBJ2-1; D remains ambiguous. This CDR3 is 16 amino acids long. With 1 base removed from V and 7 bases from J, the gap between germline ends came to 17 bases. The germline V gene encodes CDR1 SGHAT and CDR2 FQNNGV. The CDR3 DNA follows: TGTGCCAGCAGCTTAGGTGGCCGAACCCTGAGGAATGAGCAGTTCTTC. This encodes CASSLGGRTLRNEQFF.

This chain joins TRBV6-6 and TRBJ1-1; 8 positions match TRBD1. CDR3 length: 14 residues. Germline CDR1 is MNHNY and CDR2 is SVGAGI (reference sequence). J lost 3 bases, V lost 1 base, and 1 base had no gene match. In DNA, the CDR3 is TGTGCCAGCAGTTACTTGGACAGGGACACTGAAGCTTTCTTT. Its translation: CASSYLDRDTEAFF.

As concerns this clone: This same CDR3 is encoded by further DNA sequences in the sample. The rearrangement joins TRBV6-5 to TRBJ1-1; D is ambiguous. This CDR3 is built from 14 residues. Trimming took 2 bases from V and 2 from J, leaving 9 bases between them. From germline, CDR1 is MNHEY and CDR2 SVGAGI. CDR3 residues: CASSYGGTNTEAFF. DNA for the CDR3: TGTGCCAGCAGTTACGGCGGAACAAACACTGAAGCTTTCTTT.

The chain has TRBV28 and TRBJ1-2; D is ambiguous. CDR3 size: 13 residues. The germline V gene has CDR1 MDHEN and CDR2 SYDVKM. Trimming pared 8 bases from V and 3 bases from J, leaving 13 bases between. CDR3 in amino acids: CASRPGGYYGYTF. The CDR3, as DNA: TGTGCCAGCCGCCCCGGAGGATACTATGGCTACACCTTC.

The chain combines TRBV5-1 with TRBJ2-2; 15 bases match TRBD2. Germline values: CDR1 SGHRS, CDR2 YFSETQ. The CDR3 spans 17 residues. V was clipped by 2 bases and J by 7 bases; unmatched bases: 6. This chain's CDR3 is CASSFGLAGGLGGELFF. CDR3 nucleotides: TGCGCCAGCAGCTTCGGACTAGCGGGAGGGCTTGGCGGGGAGCTGTTTTTT.

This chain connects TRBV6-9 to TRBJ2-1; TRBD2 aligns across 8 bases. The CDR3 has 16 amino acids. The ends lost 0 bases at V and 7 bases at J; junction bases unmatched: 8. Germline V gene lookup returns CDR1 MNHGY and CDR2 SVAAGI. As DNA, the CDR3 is TGTGCCAGCAGTTATTCAAAGCGGGAGTCTTGGAATGAGCAGTTCTTC. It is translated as CASSYSKRESWNEQFF.

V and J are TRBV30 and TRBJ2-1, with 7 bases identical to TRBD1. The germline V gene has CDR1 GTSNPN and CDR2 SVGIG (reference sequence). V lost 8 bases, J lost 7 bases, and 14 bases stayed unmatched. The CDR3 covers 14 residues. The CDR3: CAANQGEMRNEQFF. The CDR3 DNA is TGTGCCGCTAACCAGGGGGAAATGAGGAATGAGCAGTTCTTC.